Here is one TCR beta chain with its context. Its antigen is unknown. The data derive from a study of T cell repertoires in cytomegalovirus infection. As for the study in general: Indicated by public TCR beta signatures were CMV infection and matching HLA type.

CDR1 is SEHNR and CDR2 is FQNEAQ in the germline V gene (reference sequence). Germline trimming cut 4 bases from V and 4 bases from J; bases unmatched to any gene: 7. There are 16 residues in the CDR3. TCRdb reprocessed the reads with MiXCR, giving one entry per CDR3 protein. The repertoire holds hundreds of thousands of distinct CDR3 sequences, with 30% to 40% as singletons. The specimen was cultured PBMCs, collected from culture after CMV antigen stimulation. This chain links TRBV7-9 with TRBJ2-3; 11 nucleotides align to TRBD2. The clonotype was recovered from a human donor in good health (CMV status not recorded). Some clones in this sample may be carry-over from other donors' samples. CDR3 protein: CASSSPTSGSSDTQYF. The CDR3 DNA reads TGTGCCAGCAGCTCCCCAACTAGCGGGAGCTCAGATACGCAGTATTTT.